A single T cell receptor beta chain is shown here with its context. Using immunoSEQ multiplex PCR, the repertoire was profiled, and TCRdb retains in-frame clones only, with some absent. Of about 140,000 clones in the sample, 94% are singletons; the top ten hold about an eighth. Germline V gene lookup returns CDR1 SGHTA and CDR2 FQGNSA. Between the trimmed V and J ends, which lost 1 base and 5 bases, there was a span of 11 bases. This CDR3 region has 14 residues. The sample belongs to a study of control samples from healthy donors and cancer patients. Specimen: blood. The origin of this receptor is a man aged 35-49 years in good health. The chain is built from TRBV7-2 and TRBJ1-1; D is possibly TRBD1 (5 bases). CDR3 sequence reads: CASSLEHRYTEAFF. The CDR3 bases are TGTGCCAGCAGCTTAGAACACAGGTATACTGAAGCTTTCTTT.